The 24 T cell receptor beta chains given below trace back to one sample, sequenced in a study of T cells in Graves' hyperthyroidism and ophthalmopathy. Amplification of TCR beta CDR3 regions used RNA as the template. Using the HTBI primer set, a first-round RT-PCR was run on the TCR CDR3. TCRdb reprocessed the multiplex PCR reads with MiXCR, giving one entry per CDR3 protein. Here the sample spans nearly 600,000 distinct CDR3 sequences, 11% to 15% being singletons. Input material: blood. The receptors were sampled from a woman aged 18-30 years with Graves' ophthalmopathy.

This clonotype occurred many times. This chain uses TRBV3-1 with TRBJ2-3, with 8 bases aligning to TRBD2. CDR3 length: 18 amino acids. The germline gives CDR1 LGHDT, CDR2 YNNKEL (reference sequence). V lost 0 bases, J lost 2 bases, and 10 bases stayed unmatched. DNA of the CDR3: TGTGCCAGCAGCCAAGATCCTGTAGCGGGAACTGACACAGATACGCAGTATTTT. Translation gives CASSQDPVAGTDTDTQYF.

This clonotype was seen repeatedly, ten times or more. The rearrangement uses TRBV20-1 and TRBJ2-5, with TRBD1 matching 7 bases. V shed 1 base, J shed 2 bases, and the junction held 4 bases outside the gene matches. The CDR3 is 14 residues long. Germline V gene sequence: CDR1 DFQATT, CDR2 SNEGSKA (reference sequence). For the CDR3, the DNA is TGCAGTGCTAGAGTTTCGACAGGGCAAGAGACCCAGTACTTC. Translated: CSARVSTGQETQYF.

This clonotype was detected many times. The V call is TRBV12-3 or TRBV12-4, the J call TRBJ2-5; 10 nucleotides line up with TRBD1. The CDR3 covers 15 residues. Unmatched junction bases numbered 5, after V lost 6 bases and J lost 1 base. CDR3 in amino acids: CASRPGTGAQETQYF. Written as DNA, the CDR3 is TGTGCCAGCAGACCAGGGACAGGGGCCCAAGAGACCCAGTACTTC.

V usage is TRBV19 and J usage is TRBJ1-1; D is possibly TRBD1 (5 bases). The CDR3 contains 13 residues. Germline CDR1 LNHDA, CDR2 SQIVND (reference sequence). V shed 4 bases and J shed 5 bases, with 11 bases lying between them. The DNA of the CDR3 is TGTGCCAGTAGTACCTTACAGGATACTGAAGCTTTCTTT. Amino acids: CASSTLQDTEAFF.

The chain is built from TRBV7-3 and TRBJ2-2, with TRBD2 identical over 7 bases. Germline V lookup: CDR1 SGHTA, CDR2 FQGTGA. The J segment lost 1 base and the V segment lost 0 bases, leaving 8 bases of the junction unmatched. The length of the CDR3 is 18 residues. CDR3 nucleotides: TGTGCCAGCAGCTTAACGGGGATAGGCGGGGGGAACACCGGGGAGCTGTTTTTT. This encodes CASSLTGIGGGNTGELFF. The whole variable domain, remainder taken from reference TRBV7-3 and TRBJ2-2, is GAGVSQTPSNKVTEKGKYVELRCDPISGHTALYWYRQSLGQGPEFLIYFQGTGAADDSGLPNDRFFAVRPEGSVSTLKIQRTERGDSAVYLCASSLTGIGGGNTGELFFGEGSRLTVL.

The V call is TRBV5-1, the J call TRBJ2-1; 11 positions agree with TRBD2. Trimming removed 3 bases from V and 6 bases from J; junction bases left unmatched: 8. Germline CDR1 reads SGHRS; CDR2 reads YFSETQ. The CDR3 is made up of 16 amino acids. The CDR3 spells CASSWTLAGGFNEQFF. The CDR3 DNA follows: TGCGCCAGCAGCTGGACTTTAGCGGGAGGGTTCAATGAGCAGTTCTTC.

This clonotype was found many times. This chain connects TRBV28 to TRBJ1-2; D not resolved. Germline values: CDR1 MDHEN, CDR2 SYDVKM. The V end was cut by 5 bases, the J end by 5 bases, with 15 bases between. This CDR3 has 14 amino acids. The CDR3 DNA reads TGTGCCAGCAGTATCTCACCGCCCAGATATGGCTACACCTTC. Encoded protein: CASSISPPRYGYTF.

This clonotype came up a few times. CDR3 bases: TGTGCCAGCTACACTCCGGGACTAGCTTTTCGGCAGTTCTTC. It specifies CASYTPGLAFRQFF. This rearrangement joins TRBV25-1 to TRBJ2-1; TRBD2 matches at 9 bases. This CDR3 has 14 residues. Germline-derived CDR1 and CDR2 are MGHDK and SYGVNS. V was clipped by 8 bases and J by 12 bases; unmatched bases: 14. The whole variable domain, remainder taken from reference TRBV25-1 and TRBJ2-1, is EADIYQTPRYLVIGTGKKITLECSQTMGHDKMYWYQQDPGMELHLIHYSYGVNSTEKGDLSSESTVSRIRTEHFPLTLESARPSHTSQYLCASYTPGLAFRQFFGPGTRLTVL.

The table lists this clonotype with many counts. The J gene is TRBJ2-7, the V gene TRBV7-2, with D perhaps TRBD2 (7 bases). The germline V gene encodes CDR1 SGHTA and CDR2 FQGNSA. The CDR3 is 14 amino acids. With 2 bases removed from V and 6 bases from J, the gap between germline ends came to 14 bases. In nucleotides, the CDR3 is TGTGCCAGCAGCTTATGGGGGGGGCACGTCGAGCAGTACTTC. This encodes CASSLWGGHVEQYF.

The chain employs TRBV6-2 or TRBV6-3 and TRBJ2-7; 9 bases line up with TRBD1. Germline V gene sequence: CDR1 MNHEY, CDR2 SVGEGT. With V trimmed by 2 bases and J by 3 bases, 8 bases remained unmatched. This CDR3 comprises 16 residues. In nucleotides, the CDR3 is TGTGCCAGCAGTTACGGGAGGACAGGGGATAGCTACGAGCAGTACTTC. Its protein product is CASSYGRTGDSYEQYF.

The J gene is TRBJ1-5, the V gene TRBV19, with 7 bases aligning to TRBD1. V was pared by 5 bases and J by 3 bases, with 13 bases of the junction left unmatched. CDR1 and CDR2 (germline): LNHDA, SQIVND (reference sequence). CDR3 size: 17 residues. CDR3 DNA: TGTGCCAGTAGTTCTCACAGGGGCACGGGAGACAATCAGCCCCAGCATTTT. Protein: CASSSHRGTGDNQPQHF.

This clonotype occurred many times. DNA for the CDR3: TGTGCCAGCAGTTACTCGGTCTACAGGGGCCCTGAAGGAAATAGCAATCAGCCCCAGCATTTT. This gives the protein CASSYSVYRGPEGNSNQPQHF. V and J are TRBV6-5 and TRBJ1-5, with 7 nucleotides matching TRBD1. Germline V gene lookup returns CDR1 MNHEY and CDR2 SVGAGI. V lost 0 bases and J lost 0; bases outside the gene matches: 17. CDR3 length: 21 residues.

The rearrangement uses TRBV7-9 and TRBJ1-1; D is possibly TRBD1 (5 bases). The V gene's germline CDR1 is SEHNR and CDR2 FQNEAQ (reference sequence). Trimming shortened V by 5 bases and J by 6 bases, and 31 bases separated the two germline ends. This CDR3 comprises 19 residues. This CDR3 reads CASSLSAWVWGLGDPEAFF. CDR3 bases: TGTGCCAGCAGCCTATCAGCCTGGGTTTGGGGGTTGGGGGACCCTGAAGCTTTCTTT. The full variable domain, completed using reference TRBV7-9 and TRBJ1-1, is DTGVSQNPRHKITKRGQNVTFRCDPISEHNRLYWYRQTLGQGPEFLTYFQNEAQLEKSRLLSDRFSAERPKGSFSTLEIQRTEQGDSAMYLCASSLSAWVWGLGDPEAFFGQGTRLTVV.

This clonotype has at least ten counts. The DNA for the CDR3 is TGTGCCAGTAGTCCCCGACAGGGCGGTGGCGAGCAGTACTTC. Its translation: CASSPRQGGGEQYF. The chain joins TRBV19 to TRBJ2-7; 7 nucleotides align to TRBD1. Germline assignment: CDR1 LNHDA and CDR2 SQIVND (reference sequence). The CDR3 extends over 14 amino acids. V trimming: 5 bases; J trimming: 6 bases; junction bases outside the gene matches: 10. Full variable domain (rest looked up from reference TRBV19 and TRBJ2-7): DGGITQSPKYLFRKEGQNVTLSCEQNLNHDAMYWYRQDPGQGLRLIYYSQIVNDFQKGDIAEGYSVSREKKESFPLTVTSAQKNPTAFYLCASSPRQGGGEQYFGPGTRLTVT.

This clonotype was observed once. The chain is built from TRBV7-9 and TRBJ2-5, with D perhaps TRBD1 (6 bases). V gave up 5 bases and J gave up 1 base, with 14 bases separating them. The CDR3 extends over 15 amino acids. Germline CDR1 and CDR2: SEHNR and FQNEAQ (reference sequence). As DNA, the CDR3 is TGTGCCAGCAGCAAAAAGGGGGAATTCCAAGAGACCCAGTACTTC. Its protein is CASSKKGEFQETQYF. The variable domain in full, with the rest retrieved from reference TRBV7-9 and TRBJ2-5, is DTGVSQNPRHKITKRGQNVTFRCDPISEHNRLYWYRQTLGQGPEFLTYFQNEAQLEKSRLLSDRFSAERPKGSFSTLEIQRTEQGDSAMYLCASSKKGEFQETQYFGPGTRLLVL.

The sample holds a few counts of this clonotype. The chain carries TRBV27 and TRBJ1-2; 9 bases map to TRBD1. This CDR3 contains 15 residues. V gave up 7 bases and J gave up 3 bases; unmatched junction bases: 9. Germline CDR1 MNHEY, CDR2 SMNVEV (reference sequence). CDR3 sequence: CASKLGTGTDYGYTF. In DNA form, the CDR3 reads TGTGCCAGCAAACTAGGGACAGGGACTGACTATGGCTACACCTTC.

V and J are TRBV6-2 or TRBV6-3 and TRBJ1-1; D is unresolved. This CDR3 region has 15 residues. Germline CDR1 MNHEY, CDR2 SVGEGT. Trimming stripped 0 bases from V and 3 bases from J, with 11 bases between. CDR3 nucleotides: TGTGCCAGCAGTTACTCGAGAGGGTTTTACACTGAAGCTTTCTTT. This sequence encodes CASSYSRGFYTEAFF.

The chain combines TRBV10-3 with TRBJ2-5; 12 positions match TRBD1. Germline values: CDR1 ENHRY, CDR2 SYGVKD. The CDR3 runs to 17 residues. J gave up 2 bases and V 2 bases, and 6 bases lay outside the gene matches. CDR3 nucleotides: TGTGCCATCAGTGAGGGGACAGGGGGCGTTGAGCAAGAGACCCAGTACTTC. This translates into CAISEGTGGVEQETQYF.

Comment on this clonotype: This may be a read error, as it is one base from a much larger clone. The rearrangement links TRBV3-1 to TRBJ1-2, with TRBD1 as a possible D gene (5 bases). The CDR3 extends over 16 amino acids. Trimming left V 4 bases short and J 3 bases short, with 18 bases between. CDR1 LGHDT and CDR2 YNNKEL come from the germline V gene (reference sequence). Written as DNA, the CDR3 is TGTGCCAGCAGCCTAACGTCCGGGGGGTCCTACTATGGCTACACCTTC. Protein sequence: CASSLTSGGSYYGYTF. Full variable domain (missing parts from reference TRBV3-1 and TRBJ1-2): DTAVSQTPKYLVTQMGNDKSIKCEQNLGHDTMYWYKQDSKKFLKIMFSYNNKELIINETVPNRFSPKSPDKAHLNLHINSLELGDSAVYFCASSLTSGGSYYGYTFGSGTRLTVV.

This clonotype was seen repeatedly, ten times or more. The chain is built from TRBV27 and TRBJ2-1; TRBD2 agrees at 13 bases. The V gene end was trimmed by 10 bases and the J gene end by 7 bases; junction bases not matched to a gene: 4. CDR1 is MNHEY and CDR2 is SMNVEV in the germline V gene (reference sequence). There are 13 residues in the CDR3. The CDR3 nucleotides are TGTGCCACCCGACTAGCGGGAGGTAATGAGCAGTTCTTC. Translating gives CATRLAGGNEQFF.

This clonotype was observed many times. This chain uses TRBV30 with TRBJ1-3, with D unclear. Trimming pared 2 bases from V and 0 bases from J, leaving 11 bases between. Germline loops: CDR1 GTSNPN, CDR2 SVGIG (reference sequence). There are 15 residues in the CDR3. CDR3: CAWSLPGYSGNTIYF. CDR3 coding DNA: TGTGCCTGGAGTCTCCCGGGATACTCTGGAAACACCATATATTTT.

This clonotype was seen many times. The chain couples TRBV6-2 or TRBV6-3 to TRBJ2-1; TRBD1 matches 9 bases. CDR1 and CDR2 (germline): MNHEY, SVGEGT. Trimming cost V 5 bases and J 7 bases; bases outside gene matches: 3. The CDR3 runs 13 residues. DNA of the CDR3: TGTGCCAGCAGTCCTGGACAGGGGAATGAGCAGTTCTTC. It codes for CASSPGQGNEQFF.

This clonotype was detected only a few times. The chain joins TRBV29-1 to TRBJ2-7; TRBD1 might be the D (5 bases). This CDR3 comprises 11 residues. Germline V gene sequence: CDR1 SQVTM, CDR2 ANQGSEA. Trimming took off 5 bases at V and 4 bases at J, with 9 bases between the two ends. CDR3 sequence reads: CSVRRGYEQYF. CDR3 nucleotides: TGCAGCGTTCGAAGGGGTTACGAGCAGTACTTC.

As to this clonotype: One end of the junction varies from germline; a read error may be responsible. The chain joins TRBV12-3 or TRBV12-4 to TRBJ1-4; TRBD1 might be the D (5 bases). This CDR3 has 16 amino acids. This chain's CDR3 is CAGSQDDSSFNEKLFF. The CDR3 nucleotides are TGTGCCGGCAGCCAAGATGACAGCTCCTTTAATGAAAAACTGTTTTTT.